This TCR beta chain originates from a study of cytomegalovirus exposure and HLA in healthy donors. The germline V and J ends were trimmed by 5 bases and 2 bases, with 16 bases remaining between them. The germline gives CDR1 SGDLS, CDR2 YYNGEE. The CDR3 is 15 amino acids. Amplification used 60 Vbeta primers and 13 Jbeta primers. The protocol was immunoSEQ multiplex PCR, while the TCRdb copy is restricted to in-frame clones and leaves out a portion. The repertoire holds 150,000 or so clones, with 80% as singletons. The count of this clone is one. This chain links TRBV9 with TRBJ1-1; weak D call: TRBD1 (6 bases). Sequences were obtained from PBMCs. The receptor's source is a woman in her 50s in good health and CMV-seropositive. The CDR3 DNA is TGTGCCAGCAGTGCAACAGGGTTGGCTAACACTGAAGCTTTCTTT. It is translated as CASSATGLANTEAFF.